What follows describes a single TCR beta chain. Using immunoSEQ multiplex PCR, the repertoire was profiled, and TCRdb retains in-frame clones only, with some absent. Of approximately 530,000 clones in the sample, 95% to 96% are singletons; the top ten hold 0.055% to 0.075%. This CDR3 contains 14 residues. V dropped 4 bases and J dropped 4 bases, with 11 bases sitting between them. In germline, CDR1 is WNHNN, CDR2 SYGVQD (reference sequence). These data originate in a study of shared clonotypes between healthy human individuals. The sequence was obtained from a woman aged 25 to 39 in good health. The V call is TRBV10-1, the J call TRBJ2-1; D remains unclear. The sample comprised naive CD4+ T cells sorted from blood. Subset denoted: CD45RA+ positively selected. The CDR3 loop reads CASSVQQAYNEQFF. The DNA for the CDR3 is TGCGCCAGCAGTGTGCAGCAGGCTTACAATGAGCAGTTCTTC.